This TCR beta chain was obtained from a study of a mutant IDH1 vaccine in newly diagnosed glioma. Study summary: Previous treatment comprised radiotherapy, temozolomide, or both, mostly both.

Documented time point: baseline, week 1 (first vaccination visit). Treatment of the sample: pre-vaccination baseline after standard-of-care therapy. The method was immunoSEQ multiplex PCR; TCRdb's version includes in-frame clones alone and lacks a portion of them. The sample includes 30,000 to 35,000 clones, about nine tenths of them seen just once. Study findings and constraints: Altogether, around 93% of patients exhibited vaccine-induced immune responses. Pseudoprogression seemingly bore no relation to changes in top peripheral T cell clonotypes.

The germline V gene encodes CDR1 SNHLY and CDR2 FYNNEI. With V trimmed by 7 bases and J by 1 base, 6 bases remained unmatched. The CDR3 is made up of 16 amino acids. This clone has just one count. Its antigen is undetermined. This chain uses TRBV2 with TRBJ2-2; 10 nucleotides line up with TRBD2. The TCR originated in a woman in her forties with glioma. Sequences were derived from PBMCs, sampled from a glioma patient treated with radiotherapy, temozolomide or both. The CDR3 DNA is TGTGCCAGCAAGAGCGGGGGGGTAGAGAACACCGGGGAGCTGTTTTTT. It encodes CASKSGGVENTGELFF.